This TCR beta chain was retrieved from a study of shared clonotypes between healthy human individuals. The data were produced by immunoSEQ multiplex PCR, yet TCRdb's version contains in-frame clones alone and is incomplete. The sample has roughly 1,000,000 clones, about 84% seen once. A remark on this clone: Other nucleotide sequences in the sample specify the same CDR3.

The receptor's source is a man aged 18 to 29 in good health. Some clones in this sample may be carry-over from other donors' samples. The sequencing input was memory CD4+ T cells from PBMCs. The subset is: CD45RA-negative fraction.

In DNA form, the CDR3 reads TGCGCCAGCAGCCATGAGAGAGATACGCAGTATTTT. Translation: CASSHERDTQYF. The genes are TRBV5-1 and TRBJ2-3; D uncertain. The germline gives CDR1 SGHRS, CDR2 YFSETQ. The germline V and J ends were trimmed by 4 bases and 5 bases, with 8 bases remaining between them. This CDR3 region has 12 residues.